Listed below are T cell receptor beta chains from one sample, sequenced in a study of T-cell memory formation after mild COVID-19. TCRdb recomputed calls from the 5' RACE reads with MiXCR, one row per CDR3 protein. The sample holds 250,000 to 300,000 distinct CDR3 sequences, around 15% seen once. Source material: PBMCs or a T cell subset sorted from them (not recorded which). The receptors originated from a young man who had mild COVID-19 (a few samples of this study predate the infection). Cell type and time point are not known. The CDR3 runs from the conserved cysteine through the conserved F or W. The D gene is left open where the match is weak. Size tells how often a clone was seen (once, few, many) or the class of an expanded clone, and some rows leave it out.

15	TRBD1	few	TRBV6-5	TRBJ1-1	TGTGCCAGCAGTTACTCTTCCCAGGGGGTCCCTGAAGCTTTCTTT	CASSYSSQGVPEAFF
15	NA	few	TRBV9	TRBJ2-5	TGTGCCAGCAGCGGAGGGACCTTGTACCAAGAGACCCAGTACTTC	CASSGGTLYQETQYF
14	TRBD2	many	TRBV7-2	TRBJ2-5	TGTGCCAGCAGCGTCGGGGGGGACCTGGAGACCCAGTACTTC	CASSVGGDLETQYF
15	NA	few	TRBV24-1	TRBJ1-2	TGTGCCACCAGTGATTTGGGGCAGGGCGACTATGGCTACACCTTC	CATSDLGQGDYGYTF
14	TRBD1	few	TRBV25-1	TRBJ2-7	TGTGCCAGCAGTGGCAGGGACAGGGGGCGTGAGCAGTACTTC	CASSGRDRGREQYF
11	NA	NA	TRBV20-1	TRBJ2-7	TGCAGTGCTAGGGTGGAGTACGAGCAGTACTTC	CSARVEYEQYF
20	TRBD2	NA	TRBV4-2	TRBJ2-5	TGTGCCAGCAGCCAAGATTCGCCCGGGGGGACTCCAGCGGGGCAAGAGACCCAGTACTTC	CASSQDSPGGTPAGQETQYF
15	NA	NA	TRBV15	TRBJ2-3	TGTGCCACCAGCAGAGATAAGAAGGGGGCAGATACGCAGTATTTT	CATSRDKKGADTQYF
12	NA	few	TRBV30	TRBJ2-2	TGTGCCTGGAGCACAAACACCGGGGAGCTGTTTTTT	CAWSTNTGELFF
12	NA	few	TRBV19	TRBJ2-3	TGTGCCAGCTCGTCCTTTTCAGATACGCAGTATTTT	CASSSFSDTQYF
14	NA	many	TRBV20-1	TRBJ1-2	TGCAGTGCGAGGGTCGGGGGGTCTAACTATGGCTACACCTTC	CSARVGGSNYGYTF
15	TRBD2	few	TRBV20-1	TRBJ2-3	TGCAGTGCTACCTCGACTAGCGGGGCCACAGATACGCAGTATTTT	CSATSTSGATDTQYF
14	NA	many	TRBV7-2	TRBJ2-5	TGTGCCAGCAGCCGACAGCTCGGCGGGGAGACCCAGTACTTC	CASSRQLGGETQYF
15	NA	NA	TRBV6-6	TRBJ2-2	TGTGCCAGCAGCCACTCCTCGGGGAACACCGGGGAGCTGTTTTTT	CASSHSSGNTGELFF
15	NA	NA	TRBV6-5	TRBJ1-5	TGTGCCAGCAGTTACTCGGCGAATAACAATCAGCCCCAGCATTTT	CASSYSANNNQPQHF
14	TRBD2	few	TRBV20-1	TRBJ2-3	TGCAGTGCTAGGCCTAGCGGGGCCACAGATACGCAGTATTTT	CSARPSGATDTQYF
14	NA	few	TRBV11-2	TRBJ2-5	TGTGCCAGCAGCTTGTGGCTAGCCGGTGAGACCCAGTACTTC	CASSLWLAGETQYF
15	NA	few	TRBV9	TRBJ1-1	TGTGCCAGCAGTGAGGCAGCTACCTGGAACACTGAAGCTTTCTTT	CASSEAATWNTEAFF